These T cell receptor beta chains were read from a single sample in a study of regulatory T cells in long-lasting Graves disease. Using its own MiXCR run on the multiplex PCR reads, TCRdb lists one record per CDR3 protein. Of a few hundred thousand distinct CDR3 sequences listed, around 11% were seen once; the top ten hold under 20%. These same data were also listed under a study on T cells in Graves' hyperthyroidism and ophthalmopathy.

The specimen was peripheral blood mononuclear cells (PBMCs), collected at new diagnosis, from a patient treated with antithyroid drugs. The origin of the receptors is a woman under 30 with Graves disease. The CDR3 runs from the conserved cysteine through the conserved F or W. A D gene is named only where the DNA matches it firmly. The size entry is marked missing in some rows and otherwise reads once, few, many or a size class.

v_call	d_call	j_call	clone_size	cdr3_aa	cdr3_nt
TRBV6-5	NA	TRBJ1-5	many	CASSSILGGVAQHF	TGTGCCAGCAGTTCAATCCTGGGGGGGGTCGCCCAGCATTTT
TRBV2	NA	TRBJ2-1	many	CASSKIRDTINNEQFF	TGTGCCAGCAGTAAAATCCGGGACACCATTAACAATGAGCAGTTCTTC
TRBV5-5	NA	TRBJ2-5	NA	CASSLVSRWETQYF	TGTGCCAGCAGCTTGGTTTCGAGGTGGGAGACCCAGTACTTC
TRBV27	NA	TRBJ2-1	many	CASSQMGYNEQFF	TGTGCCAGCAGTCAAATGGGGTACAATGAGCAGTTCTTC
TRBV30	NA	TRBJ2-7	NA	CAWSAGNEQYF	TGTGCCTGGAGTGCAGGGAACGAGCAGTACTTC
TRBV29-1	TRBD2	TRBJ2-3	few	CSVSIWASGRTTDTQYF	TGCAGTGTGTCAATTTGGGCTAGCGGGAGAACGACAGATACGCAGTATTTT
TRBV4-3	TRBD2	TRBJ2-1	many	CASSQEREAWNEQFF	TGCGCCAGCAGCCAGGAGCGGGAGGCCTGGAATGAGCAGTTCTTC
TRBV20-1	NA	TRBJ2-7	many	CSASRTDNFYEQYF	TGCAGTGCTAGCCGAACAGACAATTTCTACGAGCAGTACTTC
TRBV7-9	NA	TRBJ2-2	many	CASSLRQAELNTGELFF	TGTGCCAGCAGCCTAAGACAGGCGGAACTAAACACCGGGGAGCTGTTTTTT
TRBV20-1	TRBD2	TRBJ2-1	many	CSARDVQREANEQFF	TGCAGTGCTAGAGACGTCCAGCGGGAAGCCAATGAGCAGTTCTTC
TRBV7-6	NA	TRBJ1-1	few	CASSNSWGANTEAFF	TGTGCCAGCAGCAATAGTTGGGGGGCGAATACTGAAGCTTTCTTT
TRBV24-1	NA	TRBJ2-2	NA	CATSDPDTGELFF	TGTGCCACCAGTGACCCTGACACCGGGGAGCTGTTTTTT
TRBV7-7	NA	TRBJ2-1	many	CASSPRAGPSNEQFF	TGTGCTAGCAGCCCCCGAGCGGGCCCTTCCAATGAGCAGTTCTTC
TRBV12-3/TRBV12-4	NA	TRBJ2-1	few	CASSLLGWEDNEQFF	TGTGCCAGCAGTTTATTGGGATGGGAGGACAATGAGCAGTTCTTC
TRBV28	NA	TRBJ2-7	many	CASTPLRGQGGLTYEQYF	TGTGCCAGCACCCCCTTAAGGGGACAAGGCGGACTAACCTACGAGCAGTACTTC
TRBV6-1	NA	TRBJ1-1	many	CASNLDTGARTEAFF	TGTGCCAGCAACCTAGATACCGGGGCGCGGACTGAAGCTTTCTTT
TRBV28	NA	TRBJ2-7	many	CASGWGNLIEQYF	TGTGCCAGCGGTTGGGGGAACCTTATCGAGCAGTACTTC
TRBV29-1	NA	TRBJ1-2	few	CSVDFLGGANYGYTF	TGCAGCGTTGACTTTCTAGGGGGAGCTAACTATGGCTACACCTTC
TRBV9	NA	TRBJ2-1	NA	CASSEGGDTAYNEQFF	TGTGCCAGCAGCGAAGGAGGGGACACAGCCTACAATGAGCAGTTCTTC
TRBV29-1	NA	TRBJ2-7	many	CSVVGGRYEQYF	TGCAGCGTTGTCGGGGGCCGGTACGAGCAGTACTTC
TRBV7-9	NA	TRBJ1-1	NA	CASSLGEWQANTEAFF	TGTGCCAGCAGCTTGGGAGAGTGGCAAGCCAACACTGAAGCTTTCTTT
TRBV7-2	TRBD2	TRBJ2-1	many	CASSLGLAGTEQFF	TGTGCCAGCAGCTTGGGACTAGCGGGGACTGAGCAGTTCTTC
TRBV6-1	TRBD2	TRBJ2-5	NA	CASGPDTSGFQETQYF	TGTGCCAGCGGGCCCGACACTAGCGGTTTCCAAGAGACCCAGTACTTC
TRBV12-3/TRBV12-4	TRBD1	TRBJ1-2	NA	CASSLRAVPGQGTNYGYTF	TGTGCCAGCAGTCTACGCGCAGTCCCGGGACAGGGCACTAACTATGGCTACACCTTC
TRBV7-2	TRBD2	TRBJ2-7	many	CASSWTRAYEQYF	TGTGCCAGCAGCTGGACTAGAGCATACGAGCAGTACTTC
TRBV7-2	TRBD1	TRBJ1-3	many	CASSSKTGARVFGNTIYF	TGTGCCAGCAGCTCAAAGACAGGGGCAAGGGTTTTCGGAAACACCATATATTTT
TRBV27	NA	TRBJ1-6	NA	CASSVKPPSSYNSPLHF	TGTGCCAGCAGTGTAAAGCCTCCCAGCTCCTATAATTCACCCCTCCACTTT
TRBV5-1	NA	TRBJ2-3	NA	CASSLGGSPNTQYF	TGCGCCAGCAGCTTGGGTGGCTCCCCCAATACGCAGTATTTT
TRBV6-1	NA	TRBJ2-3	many	CASSAGRDTQYF	TGTGCCAGCAGTGCCGGGAGAGATACGCAGTATTTT
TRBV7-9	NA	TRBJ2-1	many	CASSPTVNNEQFF	TGTGCCAGCAGCCCGACAGTCAACAATGAGCAGTTCTTC
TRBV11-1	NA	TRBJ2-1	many	CASSLEVGRGHSSSYNEQFF	TGTGCCAGCAGCTTAGAGGTGGGCCGCGGCCACTCGAGCTCCTACAATGAGCAGTTCTTC
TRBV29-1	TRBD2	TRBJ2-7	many	CSAEAGLNSGEQYF	TGCAGCGCTGAAGCGGGGCTGAACTCTGGCGAGCAGTACTTC
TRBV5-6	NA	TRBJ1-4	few	CASSRMEATNEKLFF	TGTGCCAGCAGCCGTATGGAGGCAACTAATGAAAAACTGTTTTTT
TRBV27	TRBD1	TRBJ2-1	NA	CASSFQDRTNEQFF	TGTGCCAGCAGTTTTCAGGACAGGACAAATGAGCAGTTCTTC
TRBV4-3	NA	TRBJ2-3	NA	CASSQEPLAGYTDTQYF	TGCGCCAGCAGCCAAGAGCCACTGGCGGGGTACACAGATACGCAGTATTTT
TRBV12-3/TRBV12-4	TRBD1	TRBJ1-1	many	CASSFDPLDRPNTEAFF	TGTGCCAGCAGTTTTGATCCCCTGGACAGGCCGAACACTGAAGCTTTCTTT
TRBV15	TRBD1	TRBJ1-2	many	CATSLPGDSNYTF	TGTGCCACCAGCTTACCTGGGGACAGCAATTACACCTTC
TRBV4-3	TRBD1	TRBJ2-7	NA	CASSLARTGGNYEQYF	TGCGCCAGCAGCCTCGCCCGGACAGGGGGGAACTACGAGCAGTACTTC
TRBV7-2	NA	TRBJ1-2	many	CASSYGLRDGYTF	TGTGCCAGCAGCTACGGGTTAAGGGATGGCTACACCTTC
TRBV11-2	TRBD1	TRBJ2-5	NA	CASSLRRQGDQETQYF	TGTGCCAGCAGCTTACGAAGACAGGGAGACCAAGAGACCCAGTACTTC
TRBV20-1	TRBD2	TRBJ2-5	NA	CSASVAGVETQYF	TGCAGTGCTAGTGTAGCGGGAGTGGAGACCCAGTACTTC
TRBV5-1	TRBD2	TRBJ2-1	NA	CASSYLAGEVDEQFF	TGCGCCAGCAGCTACCTAGCGGGAGAGGTAGATGAGCAGTTCTTC
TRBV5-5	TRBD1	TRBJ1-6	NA	CASSSRPGQRDSPLHF	TGTGCCAGCAGCTCCCGCCCGGGACAGAGAGATTCACCCCTCCACTTT
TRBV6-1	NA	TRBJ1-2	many	CASSPRTEIYGYTF	TGTGCCAGCAGTCCCCGGACGGAGATCTATGGCTACACCTTC
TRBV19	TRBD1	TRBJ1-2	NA	CASMGPADRGFYGYTF	TGTGCCAGTATGGGTCCCGCAGACAGGGGATTCTATGGCTACACCTTC
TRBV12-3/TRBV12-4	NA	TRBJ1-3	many	CASEDSSGNTIYF	TGTGCCAGCGAGGACAGCTCTGGAAACACCATATATTTT